Reported below is one T cell receptor (beta chain). Its specific antigen is unknown. There are no base qualities to consult, and no much larger clone falls within one base. Via the germline V gene, CDR1 is MDHEN and CDR2 SYDVKM. The CDR3 has 11 amino acids, counting the end cysteine and phenylalanine. Only the CDR3 portion is preserved as DNA: 33 bases, with reading frame beginning at the first base. A distance of 10 bases separates the germline ends of V and J, which lose 5 bases and 12 bases respectively. All donors were healthy Caucasians. The twin cohort consisted of three pairs of female monozygotic twins, all aged about 18 to 29 years. Positive isolation kits from Invitrogen were used to isolate the CD4+ and CD8+ T cell populations. This sample is drawn from a study of identical twins (TCRdb year 2016). About the investigation overall: To test whether fetal clonotypes persist, this study deep-sequenced TCR alpha and beta repertoires from monozygotic twins, from unrelated adults of various ages, and from cord blood. To rule out contamination, replicate twin experiments were performed at different times with different library preparation protocols.

Libraries came from 5' RACE. TCRdb names Illumina HiSeq 2000 as the instrument used. Template switching added a universal primer binding site, and the final cDNA carried a unique molecular identifier that allowed TCR cDNA molecules to be counted accurately. First-strand cDNA for TCR alpha and beta chains was synthesized from specific primers in the conserved constant-segment region. To control for contamination, each cDNA library was double barcoded with a SMART-Mk sample barcode plus Illumina barcodes. Two successive PCR steps introduced TruSeq adapter sequences along with Illumina sample barcodes. The TCR alpha and beta cDNA libraries were sequenced on the Illumina HiSeq platform using custom primers. For the original study's pipeline: MiGEC was used to process raw reads and extract unique molecular identifiers, and MiXCR was used to find CDR3 positions. For each individual, recombination models were inferred using an EM algorithm with the repgenHMM and IGoR tools. Shared clonotypes were analyzed with the tcR package in R, and sharing was normalized by the product of cloneset sizes. To study raw recombination free of thymic and clonal selection effects, out-of-frame nonproductive sequences were analyzed. TCRdb reworked the public reads: Q25 trimming with fastp, MiXCR clone assembly, productive beta chains retained. Rows with one shared CDR3 protein collapse into an entry with the most common genes and DNA. The V and J calls were not made by the authors but by TCRdb's processing. This sample comprises 460,000 or so distinct CDR3 sequences, 13% to 15% of them detected only once. Approximately 0.52% of the sample lies in the top ten.

Overall results and qualifications from the work: Abundant cord blood beta clonotypes carried fewer insertions; young adult naive repertoires showed a weaker similar trend, while memory repertoires showed none. Out-of-frame TCR alpha sharing in monozygotic twins was systematically underestimated by recombination models, whereas sharing between unrelated individuals was in agreement with the recombination models. Zero-insertion analyses could be partly confounded by invariant T cells such as MAIT and iNKT, though diverse VJ usage argued against such confounding for most clonotypes. The excess sharing between twins in beta out-of-frame sequences was weaker because fewer shared sequences reduced the signal-to-noise ratio. Compared with coincidental sharing between unrelated individuals, out-of-frame TCR alpha sequences shared between twins showed an excess of sequences with low generation probability. Because the same donors could not be followed over many years, the conclusions depended on cross-sectional statistical analysis.

This sample was shared with a second study, whose subject was yellow fever vaccine responses in identical twins. As the second study states: According to the authors, in identical twins the way T cells responded to vaccination appeared partly convergent and partly personalized. In the study, vaccine-responding T cell clones were precisely tracked in identical twins.

Sequenced input: CD4+ T cells sorted from blood. The sequence was collected from a woman aged 18-35 years in good health. The chain couples TRBV28 to TRBJ1-4; the D gene cannot be named for sure. The CDR3 protein is CASSERVELFF. The bases are TGTGCCAGCAGTGAACGAGTGGAACTGTTTTTT.